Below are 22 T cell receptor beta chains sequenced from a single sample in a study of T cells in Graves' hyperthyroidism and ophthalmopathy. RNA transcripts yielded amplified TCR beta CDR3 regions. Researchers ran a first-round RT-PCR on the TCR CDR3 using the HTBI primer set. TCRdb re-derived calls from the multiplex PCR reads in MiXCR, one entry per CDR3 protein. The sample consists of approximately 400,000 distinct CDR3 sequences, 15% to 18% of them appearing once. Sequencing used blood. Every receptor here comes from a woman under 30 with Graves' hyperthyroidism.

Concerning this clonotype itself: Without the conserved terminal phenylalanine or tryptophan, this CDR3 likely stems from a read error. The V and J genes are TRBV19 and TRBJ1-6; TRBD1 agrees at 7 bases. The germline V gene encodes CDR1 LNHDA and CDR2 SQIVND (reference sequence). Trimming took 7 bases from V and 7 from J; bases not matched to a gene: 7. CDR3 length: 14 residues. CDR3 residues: CASNFGTANSPLHL. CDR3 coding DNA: TGTGCCAGTAATTTTGGGACAGCAAATTCACCCCTCCACCTT.

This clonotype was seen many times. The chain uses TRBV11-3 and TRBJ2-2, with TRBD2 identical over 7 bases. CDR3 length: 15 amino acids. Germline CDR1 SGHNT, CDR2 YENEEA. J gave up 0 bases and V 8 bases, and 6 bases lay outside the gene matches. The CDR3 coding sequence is TGTGCCAGCCGAGTGGCGGGGGCGAACACCGGGGAGCTGTTTTTT. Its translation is CASRVAGANTGELFF.

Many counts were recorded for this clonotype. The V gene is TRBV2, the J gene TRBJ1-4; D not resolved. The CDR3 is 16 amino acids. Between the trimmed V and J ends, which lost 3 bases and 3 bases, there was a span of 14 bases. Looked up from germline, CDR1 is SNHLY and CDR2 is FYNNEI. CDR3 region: CASSEAEEAANEKLFF. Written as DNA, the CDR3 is TGTGCCAGCAGTGAGGCAGAGGAAGCAGCTAATGAAAAACTGTTTTTT.

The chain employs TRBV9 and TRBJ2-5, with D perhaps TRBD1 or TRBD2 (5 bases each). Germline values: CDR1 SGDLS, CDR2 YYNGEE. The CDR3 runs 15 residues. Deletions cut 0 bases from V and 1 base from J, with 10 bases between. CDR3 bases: TGTGCCAGCAGCGTAGGAGGGGCGGTCCAAGAGACCCAGTACTTC. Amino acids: CASSVGGAVQETQYF.

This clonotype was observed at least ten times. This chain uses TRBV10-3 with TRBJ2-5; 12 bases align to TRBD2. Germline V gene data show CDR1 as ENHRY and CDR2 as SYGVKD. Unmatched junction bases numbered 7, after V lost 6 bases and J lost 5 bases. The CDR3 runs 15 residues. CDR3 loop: CAISRLAGAGETQYF. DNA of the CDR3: TGTGCCATCAGCCGACTAGCGGGAGCGGGTGAGACCCAGTACTTC.

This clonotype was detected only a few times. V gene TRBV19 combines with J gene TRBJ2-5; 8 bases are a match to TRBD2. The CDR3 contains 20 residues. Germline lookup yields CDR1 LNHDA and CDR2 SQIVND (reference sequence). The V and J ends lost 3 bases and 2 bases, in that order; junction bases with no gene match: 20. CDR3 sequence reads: CASSMEEAGVRNWGQETQYF. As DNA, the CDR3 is TGTGCCAGTAGTATGGAAGAAGCGGGAGTTAGGAATTGGGGTCAAGAGACCCAGTACTTC.

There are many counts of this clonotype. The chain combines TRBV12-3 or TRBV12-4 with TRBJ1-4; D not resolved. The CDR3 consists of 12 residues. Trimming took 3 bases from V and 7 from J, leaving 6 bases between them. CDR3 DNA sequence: TGTGCCAGCAGTTTCCATGGTGAAAAACTGTTTTTT. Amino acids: CASSFHGEKLFF.

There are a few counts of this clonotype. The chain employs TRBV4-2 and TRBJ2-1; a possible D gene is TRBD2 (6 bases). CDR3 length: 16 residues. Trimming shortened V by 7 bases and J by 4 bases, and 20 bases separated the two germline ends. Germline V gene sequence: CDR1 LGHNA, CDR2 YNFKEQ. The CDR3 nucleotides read TGTGCCAGCACACCCCTGTTAGCGGTTCGGTACAATGAGCAGTTCTTC. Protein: CASTPLLAVRYNEQFF.

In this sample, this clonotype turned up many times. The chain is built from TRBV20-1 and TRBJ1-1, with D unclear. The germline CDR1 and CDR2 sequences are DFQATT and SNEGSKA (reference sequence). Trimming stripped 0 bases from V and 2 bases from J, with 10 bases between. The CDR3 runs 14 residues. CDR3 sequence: CSAREPRTNTEAFF. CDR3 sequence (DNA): TGCAGTGCTAGAGAGCCACGAACCAACACTGAAGCTTTCTTT.

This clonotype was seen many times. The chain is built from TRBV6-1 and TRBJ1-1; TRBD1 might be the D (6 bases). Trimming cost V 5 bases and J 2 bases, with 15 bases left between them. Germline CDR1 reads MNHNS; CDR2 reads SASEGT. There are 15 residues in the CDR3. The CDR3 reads CASSPSARGNTEAFF. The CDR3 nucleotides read TGTGCCAGCAGTCCCTCAGCCAGGGGTAACACTGAAGCTTTCTTT.

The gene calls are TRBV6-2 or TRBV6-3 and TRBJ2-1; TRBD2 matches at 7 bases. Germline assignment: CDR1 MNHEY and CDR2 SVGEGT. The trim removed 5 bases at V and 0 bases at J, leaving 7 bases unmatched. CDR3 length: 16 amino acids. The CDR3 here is CASSPLAESSYNEQFF. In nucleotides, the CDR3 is TGTGCCAGCAGTCCCCTAGCGGAAAGCTCCTACAATGAGCAGTTCTTC.

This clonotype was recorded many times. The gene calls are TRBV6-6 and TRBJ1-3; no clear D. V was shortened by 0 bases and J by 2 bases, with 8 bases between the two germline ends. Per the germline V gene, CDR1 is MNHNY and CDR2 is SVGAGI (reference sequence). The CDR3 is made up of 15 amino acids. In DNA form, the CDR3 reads TGTGCCAGCAGTTACTCGGGCCAAACTGGAAACACCATATATTTT. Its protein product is CASSYSGQTGNTIYF.

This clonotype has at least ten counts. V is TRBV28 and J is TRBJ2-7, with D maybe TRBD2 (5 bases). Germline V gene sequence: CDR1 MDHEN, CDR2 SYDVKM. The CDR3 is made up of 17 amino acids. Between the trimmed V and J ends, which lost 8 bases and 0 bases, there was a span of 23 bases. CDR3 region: CASPPADIAQSSYEQYF. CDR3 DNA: TGTGCCAGCCCTCCCGCGGATATAGCGCAGAGCTCCTACGAGCAGTACTTC.

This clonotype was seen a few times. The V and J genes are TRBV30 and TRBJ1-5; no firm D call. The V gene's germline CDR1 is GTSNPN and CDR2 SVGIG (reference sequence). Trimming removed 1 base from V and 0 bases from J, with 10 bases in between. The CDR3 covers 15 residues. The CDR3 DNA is TGTGCCTGGAGTGCGGATGCCCATAGCAATCAGCCCCAGCATTTT. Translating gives CAWSADAHSNQPQHF.

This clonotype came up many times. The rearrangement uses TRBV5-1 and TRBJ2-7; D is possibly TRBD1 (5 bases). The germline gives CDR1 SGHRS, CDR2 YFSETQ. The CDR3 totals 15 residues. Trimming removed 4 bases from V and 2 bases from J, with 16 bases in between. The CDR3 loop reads CASSGEPDTAYEQYF. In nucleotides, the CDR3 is TGCGCCAGCAGCGGGGAACCGGACACGGCCTACGAGCAGTACTTC.

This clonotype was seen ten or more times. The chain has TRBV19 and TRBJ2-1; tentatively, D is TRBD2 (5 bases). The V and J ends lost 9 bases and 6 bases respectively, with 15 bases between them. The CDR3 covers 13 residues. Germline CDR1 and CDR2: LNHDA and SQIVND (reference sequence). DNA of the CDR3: TGTGCCAGCGCCCACGGAGGAGGCAATGAGCAGTTCTTC. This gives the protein CASAHGGGNEQFF.

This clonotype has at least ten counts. CDR3 nucleotides: TGCAGTGCCACAGGACTAGCGGGAGCAGATACGCAGTATTTT. Its protein product is CSATGLAGADTQYF. The chain combines TRBV20-1 with TRBJ2-3, with 13 bases that match TRBD2. The V and J ends lost 6 bases and 4 bases, in that order; junction bases with no gene match: 4. Germline V gene data show CDR1 as DFQATT and CDR2 as SNEGSKA (reference sequence). The CDR3 is made up of 14 amino acids.

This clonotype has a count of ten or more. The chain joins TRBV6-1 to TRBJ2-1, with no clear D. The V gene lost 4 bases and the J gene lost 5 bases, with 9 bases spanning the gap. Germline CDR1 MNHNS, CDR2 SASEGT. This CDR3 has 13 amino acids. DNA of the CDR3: TGTGCCAGCAGTGCCTACCCAAACAATGAGCAGTTCTTC. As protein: CASSAYPNNEQFF.

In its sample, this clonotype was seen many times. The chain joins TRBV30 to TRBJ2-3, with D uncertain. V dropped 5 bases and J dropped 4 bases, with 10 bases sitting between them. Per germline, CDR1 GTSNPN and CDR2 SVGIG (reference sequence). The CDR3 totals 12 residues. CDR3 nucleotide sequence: TGTGCCTGGGAAGGTAGGGCAGATACGCAGTATTTT. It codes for CAWEGRADTQYF.

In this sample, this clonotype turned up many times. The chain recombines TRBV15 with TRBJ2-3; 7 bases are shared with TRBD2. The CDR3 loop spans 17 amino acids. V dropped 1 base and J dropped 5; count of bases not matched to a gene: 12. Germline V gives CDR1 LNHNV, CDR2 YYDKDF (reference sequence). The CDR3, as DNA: TGTGCCACCAGCAGAGGAGCTAGCGGACGCCTCGGAGATACGCAGTATTTT. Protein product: CATSRGASGRLGDTQYF.

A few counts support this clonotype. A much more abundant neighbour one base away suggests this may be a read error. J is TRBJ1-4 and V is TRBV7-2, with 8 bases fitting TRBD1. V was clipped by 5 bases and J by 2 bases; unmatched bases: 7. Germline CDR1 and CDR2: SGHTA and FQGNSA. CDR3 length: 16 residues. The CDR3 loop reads CASSGRGHTTNEKLFF. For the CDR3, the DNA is TGTGCCAGCAGCGGCAGGGGGCACACGACTAATGAAAAACTGTTTTTT.

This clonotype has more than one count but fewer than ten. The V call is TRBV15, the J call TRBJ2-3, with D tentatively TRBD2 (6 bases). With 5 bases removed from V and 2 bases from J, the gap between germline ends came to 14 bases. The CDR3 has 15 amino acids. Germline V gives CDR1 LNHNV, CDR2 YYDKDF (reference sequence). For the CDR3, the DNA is TGTGCCACCAGCCCGGAGGGGTGGGTCACAGATACGCAGTATTTT. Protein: CATSPEGWVTDTQYF.